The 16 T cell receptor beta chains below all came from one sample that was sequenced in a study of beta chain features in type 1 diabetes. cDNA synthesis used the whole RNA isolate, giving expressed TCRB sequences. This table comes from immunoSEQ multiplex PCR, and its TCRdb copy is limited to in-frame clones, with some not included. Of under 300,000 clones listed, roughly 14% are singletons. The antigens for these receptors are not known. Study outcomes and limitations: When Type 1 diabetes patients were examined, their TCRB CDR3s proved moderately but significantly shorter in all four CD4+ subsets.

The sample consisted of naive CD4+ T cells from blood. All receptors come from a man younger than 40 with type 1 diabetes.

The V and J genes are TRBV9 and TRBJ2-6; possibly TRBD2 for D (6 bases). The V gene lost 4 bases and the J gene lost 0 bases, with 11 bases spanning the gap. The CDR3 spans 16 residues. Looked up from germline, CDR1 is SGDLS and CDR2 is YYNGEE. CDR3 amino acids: CASSFSGSSGANVLTF. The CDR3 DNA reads TGTGCCAGCAGCTTTAGCGGCAGCTCTGGGGCCAACGTCCTGACTTTC.

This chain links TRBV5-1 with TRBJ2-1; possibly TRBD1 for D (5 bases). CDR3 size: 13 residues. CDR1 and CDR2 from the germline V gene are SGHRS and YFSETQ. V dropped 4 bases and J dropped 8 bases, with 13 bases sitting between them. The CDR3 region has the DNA TGCGCCAGCAGCACACAGGTTGCCGATGAGCAGTTCTTC. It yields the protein CASSTQVADEQFF.

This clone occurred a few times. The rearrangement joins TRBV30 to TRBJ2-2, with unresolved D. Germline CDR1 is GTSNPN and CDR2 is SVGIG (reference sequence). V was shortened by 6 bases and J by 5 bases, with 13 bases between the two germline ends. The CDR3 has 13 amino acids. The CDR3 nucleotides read TGTGCCTGCGGCCGGCAGACAACCGGGGAGCTGTTTTTT. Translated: CACGRQTTGELFF.

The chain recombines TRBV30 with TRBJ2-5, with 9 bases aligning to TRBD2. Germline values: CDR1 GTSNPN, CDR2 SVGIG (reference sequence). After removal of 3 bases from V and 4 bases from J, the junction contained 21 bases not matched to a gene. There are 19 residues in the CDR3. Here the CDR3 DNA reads TGTGCCTGGAGCGAGACCGGGCGGATCTTTAGCGGGAGAGCAGAGACCCAGTACTTC. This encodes CAWSETGRIFSGRAETQYF.

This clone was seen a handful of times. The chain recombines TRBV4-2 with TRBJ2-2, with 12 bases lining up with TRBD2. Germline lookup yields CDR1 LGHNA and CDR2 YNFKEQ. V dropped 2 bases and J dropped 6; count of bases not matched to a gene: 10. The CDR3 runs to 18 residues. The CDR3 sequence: CASSQLAGGPPRAGELFF. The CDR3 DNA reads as TGTGCCAGCAGCCAACTAGCGGGAGGGCCCCCTAGGGCCGGGGAGCTGTTTTTT.

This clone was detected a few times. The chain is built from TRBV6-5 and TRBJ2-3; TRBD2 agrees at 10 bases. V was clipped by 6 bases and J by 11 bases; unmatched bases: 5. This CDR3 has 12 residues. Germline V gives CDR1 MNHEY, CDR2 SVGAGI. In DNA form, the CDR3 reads TGTGCCAGCAGCCGGACTAGCGGATGGCAGTATTTT. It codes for CASSRTSGWQYF.

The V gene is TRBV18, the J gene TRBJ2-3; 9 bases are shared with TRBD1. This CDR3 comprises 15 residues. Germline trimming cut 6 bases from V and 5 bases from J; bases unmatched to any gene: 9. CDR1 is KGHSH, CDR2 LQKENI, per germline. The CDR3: CASSIQGAWGDTQYF. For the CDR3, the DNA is TGTGCCAGCTCGATACAGGGGGCCTGGGGAGATACGCAGTATTTT.

Written as DNA, the CDR3 is TGTGCCAGCAGCTCAAACAGGGTCACTGAAGCTTTCTTT. It is translated as CASSSNRVTEAFF. V usage is TRBV7-2 and J usage is TRBJ1-1; D is possibly TRBD1 (6 bases). The germline V gene encodes CDR1 SGHTA and CDR2 FQGNSA. The ends were cut back, 4 bases at V and 4 bases at J, with 10 bases in the middle. The CDR3 is 13 residues long.

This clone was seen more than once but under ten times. This CDR3 reads CASSTAAGHSYEQYF. DNA for the CDR3: TGTGCCAGCAGCACAGCCGCAGGGCACTCCTACGAGCAGTACTTC. This chain connects TRBV5-6 to TRBJ2-7, with D possibly TRBD1 on 5 matching bases. This CDR3 spans 15 amino acids. V was pared by 4 bases and J by 0 bases, with 14 bases between. In germline, CDR1 is SGHDT, CDR2 YYEEEE.

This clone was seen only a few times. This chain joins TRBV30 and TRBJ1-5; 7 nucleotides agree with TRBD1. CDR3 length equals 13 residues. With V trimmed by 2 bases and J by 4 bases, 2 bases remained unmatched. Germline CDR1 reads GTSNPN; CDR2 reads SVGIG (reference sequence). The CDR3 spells CAWSQTGNQPQHF. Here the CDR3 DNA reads TGTGCCTGGAGTCAGACAGGGAATCAGCCCCAGCATTTT.

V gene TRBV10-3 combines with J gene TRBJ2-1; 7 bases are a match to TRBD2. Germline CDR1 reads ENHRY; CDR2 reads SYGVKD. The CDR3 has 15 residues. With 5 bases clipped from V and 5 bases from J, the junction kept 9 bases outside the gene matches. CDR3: CAISPSGLADNEQFF. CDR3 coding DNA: TGTGCCATCAGTCCCTCGGGGCTAGCGGACAATGAGCAGTTCTTC.

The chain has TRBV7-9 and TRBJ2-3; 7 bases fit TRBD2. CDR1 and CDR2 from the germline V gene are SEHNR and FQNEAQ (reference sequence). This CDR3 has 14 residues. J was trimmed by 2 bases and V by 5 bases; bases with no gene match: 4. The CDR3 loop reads CASSLSGTTDTQYF. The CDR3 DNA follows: TGTGCCAGCAGCCTGAGCGGGACCACAGATACGCAGTATTTT.

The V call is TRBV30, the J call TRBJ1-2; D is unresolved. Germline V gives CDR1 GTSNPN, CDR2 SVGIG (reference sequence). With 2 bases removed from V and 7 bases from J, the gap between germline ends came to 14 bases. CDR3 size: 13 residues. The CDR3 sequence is CAWSSVDGVGYTF. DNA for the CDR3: TGTGCCTGGAGTAGCGTGGACGGGGTTGGCTACACCTTC.

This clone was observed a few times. The CDR3 sequence: CSPRVDTQYF. The CDR3 DNA follows: TGCAGCCCCCGGGTGGATACGCAGTATTTT. The V gene is TRBV29-1, the J gene TRBJ2-3; D call uncertain. V lost 8 bases, J lost 6 bases, and 9 bases lay in between. The CDR3 has 10 residues. Per germline, CDR1 SQVTM and CDR2 ANQGSEA.

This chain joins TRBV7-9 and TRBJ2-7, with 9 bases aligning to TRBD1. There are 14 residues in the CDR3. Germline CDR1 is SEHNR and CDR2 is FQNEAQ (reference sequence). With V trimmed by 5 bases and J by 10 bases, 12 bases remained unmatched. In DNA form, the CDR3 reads TGTGCCAGCAGCCCGGGGACAGGGCAGGGGCGACAGTACTTC. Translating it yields CASSPGTGQGRQYF.

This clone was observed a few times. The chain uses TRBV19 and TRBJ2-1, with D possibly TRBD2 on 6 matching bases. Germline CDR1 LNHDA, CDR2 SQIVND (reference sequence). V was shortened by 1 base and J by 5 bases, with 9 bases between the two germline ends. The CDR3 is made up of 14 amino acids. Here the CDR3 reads CASSIGGLHNEQFF. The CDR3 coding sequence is TGTGCCAGTAGTATAGGGGGACTTCACAATGAGCAGTTCTTC.